Listed here are 10 T cell receptor beta chains from one sample, sequenced in a study of blood T cell repertoires in COVID-19. Sequencing was performed with immunoSEQ multiplex PCR; in TCRdb, only in-frame clones are kept and a portion is missing. The table shows under 350,000 clones, with 85% occurring only once. Sequencing input: peripheral blood. The receptors stem from a human donor in a cohort sampled during active COVID-19.

The chain is built from TRBV6-6 and TRBJ1-5, with D possibly matching TRBD1 (5 bases). V lost 6 bases to trimming and J lost 4 bases, with 13 bases between them. Per the germline V gene, CDR1 is MNHNY and CDR2 is SVGAGI (reference sequence). This CDR3 comprises 14 residues. The CDR3 sequence: CASRPQGPNQPQHF. CDR3 nucleotide sequence: TGTGCCAGCAGGCCGCAGGGCCCTAATCAGCCCCAGCATTTT.

This clone turned up a few times. This chain connects TRBV9 to TRBJ1-1; TRBD1 agrees at 7 bases. Unmatched junction bases numbered 4, after V lost 0 bases and J lost 2 bases. The CDR3 covers 15 residues. The germline V gene has CDR1 SGDLS and CDR2 YYNGEE. The CDR3 DNA sequence: TGTGCCAGCAGCGTAGGTGGGACAGTCAACACTGAAGCTTTCTTT. Its translation is CASSVGGTVNTEAFF.

The chain links TRBV24-1 to TRBJ2-5; possible D gene TRBD2, 6 bases. This CDR3 is built from 16 residues. The V end lost 6 bases, the J end lost 4 bases, and 20 bases lay between the germline ends. CDR1 KGHDR and CDR2 SFDVKD come from the germline V gene. The CDR3 nucleotides read TGTGCCACCAGTTTCCGGGACGCCGGGGGAGCAGAGACCCAGTACTTC. Its translation: CATSFRDAGGAETQYF.

The sample holds one count of this clone. CDR3 in amino acids: CASSSIYLHGYTF. The CDR3, as DNA: TGTGCCAGCAGCTCAATCTACTTACATGGCTACACCTTC. This chain connects TRBV5-6 to TRBJ1-2; D is ambiguous. The CDR3 contains 13 residues. Germline CDR1 reads SGHDT; CDR2 reads YYEEEE. Trimming took 3 bases from V and 6 from J, leaving 12 bases between them. The full variable domain, its missing parts supplied by reference TRBV5-6 and TRBJ1-2, is DAGVTQSPTHLIKTRGQQVTLRCSPKSGHDTVSWYQQALGQGPQFIFQYYEEEERQRGNFPDRFSGHQFPNYSSELNVNALLLGDSALYLCASSSIYLHGYTFGSGTRLTVV.

The chain is built from TRBV5-1 and TRBJ1-1; a possible D gene is TRBD1 (5 bases). Looked up from germline, CDR1 is SGHRS and CDR2 is YFSETQ. This CDR3 region has 14 residues. V dropped 4 bases and J dropped 3 bases, with 13 bases sitting between them. CDR3 DNA sequence: TGCGCCAGCAGCCTAACGACAGTGGACACTGAAGCTTTCTTT. Translated: CASSLTTVDTEAFF.

The chain links TRBV30 to TRBJ2-5, with 9 nucleotides matching TRBD2. This CDR3 is built from 13 residues. With V trimmed by 3 bases and J by 5 bases, 4 bases remained unmatched. Germline CDR1 and CDR2: GTSNPN and SVGIG (reference sequence). This CDR3 is CAWRSLAGETQYF. The CDR3 coding sequence is TGTGCCTGGAGGAGTCTAGCGGGGGAGACCCAGTACTTC.

The chain couples TRBV2 to TRBJ2-7; 11 bases map to TRBD2. J gave up 2 bases and V 7 bases, and 4 bases lay outside the gene matches. Per the germline V gene, CDR1 is SNHLY and CDR2 is FYNNEI. The CDR3 sequence is 14 residues long. The CDR3 is CASKTSGITYEQYF. CDR3 coding DNA: TGTGCCAGCAAGACTAGCGGGATTACCTACGAGCAGTACTTC. Variable domain in full (rest from reference TRBV2 and TRBJ2-7): EPEVTQTPSHQVTQMGQEVILRCVPISNHLYFYWYRQILGQKVEFLVSFYNNEISEKSEIFDDQFSVERPDGSNFTLKIRSTKLEDSAMYFCASKTSGITYEQYFGPGTRLTVT.

The V call is TRBV7-2, the J call TRBJ1-2; possible D gene TRBD1, 5 bases. The CDR3 sequence is 14 residues long. Germline V CDR1 and CDR2: SGHTA, FQGNSA. The ends were cut back, 5 bases at V and 4 bases at J, with 14 bases in the middle. CDR3 nucleotides: TGTGCCAGCAGCCTATCAACAGGCGTCTATGGCTACACCTTC. This gives the protein CASSLSTGVYGYTF.

CDR3 sequence (DNA): TGTGCCAGCAGCTTAGGGAGGGGAAATTACAATGAGCAGTTCTTC. As protein: CASSLGRGNYNEQFF. The chain has TRBV11-2 and TRBJ2-1, with a possible D match to TRBD2 (6 bases). Trimming pared 1 base from V and 4 bases from J, leaving 11 bases between. CDR1 SGHAT and CDR2 FQNNGV come from the germline V gene. The CDR3 runs to 15 residues.

The chain joins TRBV5-6 to TRBJ1-2; D gene ambiguous. V shed 0 bases and J shed 5 bases, with 14 bases lying between them. Germline CDR1 SGHDT, CDR2 YYEEEE. This CDR3 has 15 amino acids. CDR3 sequence reads: CASSLGGGNVYGYTF. As DNA, the CDR3 is TGTGCCAGCAGCTTGGGGGGAGGAAATGTATATGGCTACACCTTC.